These T cell receptor beta chains were read from a single sample in a study of siplizumab effects on memory and regulatory T cells. This table comes from immunoSEQ multiplex PCR, and its TCRdb copy is limited to in-frame clones, with some not included. Here the sample spans about 100,000 clones, more than 90% being singletons. The source material was CD4+ T cells sorted from blood. All receptors derive from a human donor in good health. The CDR3 runs from the conserved cysteine through the conserved F or W. D genes are given only for firm matches. Some rows mark clone size as missing; the rest say once, few, many or name a class of expanded clone.

d_call clone_size j_call v_call cdr3_nt cdr3_aa
TRBD1 - TRBJ2-2 TRBV18 TGTGCCAGCTCACGGTTCACAGGGGAGAACACCGGGGAGCTGTTTTTT CASSRFTGENTGELFF
TRBD1 - TRBJ1-5 TRBV12-5 TGTGCTAGTGGGGGGACAGATCATCAGCCCCAGCATTTT CASGGTDHQPQHF
- - TRBJ1-1 TRBV7-3 TGTGCCAGCAGCTTATTGGCGGGGAGCACTGAAGCTTTCTTT CASSLLAGSTEAFF
- - TRBJ1-4 TRBV5-6 TGTGCCAGCAGCTTGGCAAGGGGACGGGATGAAAAACTGTTTTTT CASSLARGRDEKLFF
- - TRBJ2-7 TRBV28 TGTGCCAGCAACCCCCCCCAGGGTCTCTACGAGCAGTACTTC CASNPPQGLYEQYF
TRBD2 - TRBJ2-5 TRBV7-3 TGTGCCAGCAGCCCCTGGACTAGCGGGGGGCAGCAAGAGACCCAGTACTTC CASSPWTSGGQQETQYF
- - TRBJ2-7 TRBV2 TGTGCCAGCAGTGAATTGGGGCCCTACGAGCAGTACTTC CASSELGPYEQYF
- - TRBJ2-6 TRBV5-1 TGCGCCAGCAGCTTTGGCTCTGGGGCCAACGTCCTGACTTTC CASSFGSGANVLTF
TRBD2 once TRBJ2-1 TRBV11-3 TGTGCCAGCAGCTCCGGACTAGCGGGGGGCCTATTGTACAATGAGCAGTTCTTC CASSSGLAGGLLYNEQFF
- - TRBJ2-7 TRBV14 TGTGCCAGCAGCCAAGACCCCTCTGCATCCTACGAGCAGTACTTC CASSQDPSASYEQYF
- - TRBJ2-5 TRBV27 TGTGCCAGCAGTTCGGGCTCAGTTCCGCAGACCCAGTACTTC CASSSGSVPQTQYF
- - TRBJ2-1 TRBV16 TGTGCCAGCAGCCGCGGGACGGGCACCGGTATAAATGAGCAGTTCTTC CASSRGTGTGINEQFF
- - TRBJ1-4 TRBV2 TGTGCCAGCAGTGTGTGGCAGGCAAATGAAAAACTGTTTTTT CASSVWQANEKLFF
- - TRBJ1-4 TRBV4-3 TGCGCCAGCAGCCAAGATGCAGGGGCGCCTGTTGAAAAACTGTTTTTT CASSQDAGAPVEKLFF
TRBD2 - TRBJ2-7 TRBV10-1 TGCGCCAGCAGTGAGTCGGGCGGGGGGACCTACGAGCAGTACTTC CASSESGGGTYEQYF